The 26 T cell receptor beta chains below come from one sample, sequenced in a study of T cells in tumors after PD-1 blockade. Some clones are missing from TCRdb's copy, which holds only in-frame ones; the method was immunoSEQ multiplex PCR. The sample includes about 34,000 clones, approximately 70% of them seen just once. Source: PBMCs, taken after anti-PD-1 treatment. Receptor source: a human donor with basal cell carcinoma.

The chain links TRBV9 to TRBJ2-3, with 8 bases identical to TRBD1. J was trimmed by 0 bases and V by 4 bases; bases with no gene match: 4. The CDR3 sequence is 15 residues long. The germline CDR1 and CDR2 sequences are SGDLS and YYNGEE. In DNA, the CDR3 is TGTGCCAGCAGCCGACAGGGGAGGAGCACAGATACGCAGTATTTT. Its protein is CASSRQGRSTDTQYF.

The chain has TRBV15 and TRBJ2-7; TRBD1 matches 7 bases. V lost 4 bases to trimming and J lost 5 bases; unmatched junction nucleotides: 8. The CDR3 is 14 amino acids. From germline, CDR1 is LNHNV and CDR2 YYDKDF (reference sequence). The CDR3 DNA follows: TGTGCCACCAGCATTAGGACAGGCGGAAACGAGCAGTACTTC. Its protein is CATSIRTGGNEQYF.

CDR3 in amino acids: CASSVQGSFFGTNEKLFF. CDR3 sequence (DNA): TGTGCCAGCAGCGTACAGGGGTCATTCTTCGGGACTAATGAAAAACTGTTTTTT. The chain joins TRBV5-6 to TRBJ1-4, with TRBD1 matching 7 bases. Germline V gene sequence: CDR1 SGHDT, CDR2 YYEEEE. V shed 4 bases, J shed 2 bases, and the junction held 14 bases outside the gene matches. The CDR3 extends over 18 amino acids.

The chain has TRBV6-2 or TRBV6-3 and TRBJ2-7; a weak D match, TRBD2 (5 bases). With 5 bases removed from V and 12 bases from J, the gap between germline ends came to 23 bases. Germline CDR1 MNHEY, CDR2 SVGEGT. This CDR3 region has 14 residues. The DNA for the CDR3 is TGTGCCAGCAGTGGGAGTGCTAGCTTATCTAGTCTGTACTTC. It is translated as CASSGSASLSSLYF.

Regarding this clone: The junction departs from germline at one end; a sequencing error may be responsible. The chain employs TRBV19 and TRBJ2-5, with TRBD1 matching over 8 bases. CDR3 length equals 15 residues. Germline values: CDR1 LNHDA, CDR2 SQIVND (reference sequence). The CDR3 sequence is CASSDRDRLQGTQYF. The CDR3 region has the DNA TGTGCCAGTAGTGACCGGGACAGGCTACAAGGGACCCAGTACTTC.

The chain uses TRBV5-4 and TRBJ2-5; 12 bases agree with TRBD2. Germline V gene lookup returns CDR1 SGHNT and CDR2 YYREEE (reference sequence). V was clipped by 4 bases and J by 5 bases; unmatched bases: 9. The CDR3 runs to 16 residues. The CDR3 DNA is TGTGCCAGCAGCACGAGACTAGCGGGAGTCGGGGAGACCCAGTACTTC. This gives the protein CASSTRLAGVGETQYF.

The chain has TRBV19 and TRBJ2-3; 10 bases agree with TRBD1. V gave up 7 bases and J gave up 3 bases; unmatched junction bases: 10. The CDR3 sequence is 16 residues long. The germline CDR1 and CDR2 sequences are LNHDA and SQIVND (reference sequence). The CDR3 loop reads CASTPPRTGGTDTQYF. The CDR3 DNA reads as TGTGCCAGTACCCCTCCCCGGACAGGGGGGACAGATACGCAGTATTTT.

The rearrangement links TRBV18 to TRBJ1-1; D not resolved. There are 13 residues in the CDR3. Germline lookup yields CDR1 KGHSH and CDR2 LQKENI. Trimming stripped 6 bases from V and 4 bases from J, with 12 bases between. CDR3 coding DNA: TGTGCCAGCTCCCATGGACGGATCACTGAAGCTTTCTTT. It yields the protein CASSHGRITEAFF.

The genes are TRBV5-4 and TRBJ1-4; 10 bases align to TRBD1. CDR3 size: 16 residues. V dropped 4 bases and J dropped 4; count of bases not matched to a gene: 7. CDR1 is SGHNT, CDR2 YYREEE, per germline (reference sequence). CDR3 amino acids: CASSGGTGARNEKLFF. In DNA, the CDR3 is TGTGCCAGCAGCGGCGGGACAGGGGCCCGTAATGAAAAACTGTTTTTT.

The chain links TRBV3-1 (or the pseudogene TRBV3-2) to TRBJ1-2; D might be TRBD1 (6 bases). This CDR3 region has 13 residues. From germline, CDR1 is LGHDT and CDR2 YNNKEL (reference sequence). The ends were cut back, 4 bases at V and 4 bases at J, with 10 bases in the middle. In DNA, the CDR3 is TGTGCCAGCAGCCTTGGACAGTCCTATGGCTACACCTTC. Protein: CASSLGQSYGYTF.

The chain's CDR3 is CASSFQLGTTDTQYF. The CDR3, as DNA: TGTGCCAGCAGCTTCCAATTGGGAACCACAGATACGCAGTATTTT. The chain combines TRBV7-9 with TRBJ2-3, with D uncertain. Germline assignment: CDR1 SEHNR and CDR2 FQNEAQ (reference sequence). The CDR3 is 15 residues long. V lost 3 bases and J lost 2, with 12 bases in between.

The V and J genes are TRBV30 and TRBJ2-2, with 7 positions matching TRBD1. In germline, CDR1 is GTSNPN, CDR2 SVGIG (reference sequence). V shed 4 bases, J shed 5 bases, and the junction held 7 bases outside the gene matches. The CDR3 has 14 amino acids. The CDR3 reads CAWMRGPGTGELFF. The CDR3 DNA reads TGTGCCTGGATGAGGGGGCCGGGAACCGGGGAGCTGTTTTTT.

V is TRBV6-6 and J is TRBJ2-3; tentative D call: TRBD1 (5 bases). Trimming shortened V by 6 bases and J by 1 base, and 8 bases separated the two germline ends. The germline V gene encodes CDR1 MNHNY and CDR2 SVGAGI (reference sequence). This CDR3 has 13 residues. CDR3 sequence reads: CASRQQGTDTQYF. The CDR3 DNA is TGTGCCAGCAGACAACAGGGCACAGATACGCAGTATTTT.

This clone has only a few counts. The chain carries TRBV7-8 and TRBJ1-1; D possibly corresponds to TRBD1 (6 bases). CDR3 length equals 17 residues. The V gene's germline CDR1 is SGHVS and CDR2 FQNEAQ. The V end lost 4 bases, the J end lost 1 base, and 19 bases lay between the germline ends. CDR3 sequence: CASSSLGGGPENTEAFF. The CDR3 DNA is TGTGCCAGCAGCTCTCTAGGTGGGGGCCCAGAGAACACTGAAGCTTTCTTT.

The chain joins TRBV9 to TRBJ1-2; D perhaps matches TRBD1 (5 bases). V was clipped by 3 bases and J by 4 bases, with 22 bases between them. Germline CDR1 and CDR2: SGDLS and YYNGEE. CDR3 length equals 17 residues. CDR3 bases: TGTGCCAGCAGCGCGTCCCCCGGGGGGACTGGAGGCTATGGCTACACCTTC. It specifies CASSASPGGTGGYGYTF.

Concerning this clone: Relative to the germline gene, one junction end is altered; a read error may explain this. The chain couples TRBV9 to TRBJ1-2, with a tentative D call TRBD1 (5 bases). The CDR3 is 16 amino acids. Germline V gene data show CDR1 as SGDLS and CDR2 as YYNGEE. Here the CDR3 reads CASSAPRGGGYYGHTF. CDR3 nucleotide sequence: TGTGCCAGCAGCGCGCCCCGCGGGGGTGGCTACTATGGCCACACCTTC.

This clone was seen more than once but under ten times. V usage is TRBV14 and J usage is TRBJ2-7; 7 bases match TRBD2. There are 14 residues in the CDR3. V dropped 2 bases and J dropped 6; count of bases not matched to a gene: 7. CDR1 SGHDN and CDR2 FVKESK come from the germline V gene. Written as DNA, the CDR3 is TGTGCCAGCAGCCAATACGCGGGGGTGGGCGAGCAGTACTTC. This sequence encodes CASSQYAGVGEQYF.

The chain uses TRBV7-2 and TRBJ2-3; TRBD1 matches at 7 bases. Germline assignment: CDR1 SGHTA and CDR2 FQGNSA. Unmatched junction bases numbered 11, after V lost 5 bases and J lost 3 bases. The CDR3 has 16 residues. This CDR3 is CASSPRGRQGTDTQYF. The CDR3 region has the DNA TGTGCCAGCAGCCCGAGGGGGCGACAGGGAACAGATACGCAGTATTTT.

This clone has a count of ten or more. The CDR3 coding sequence is TGTGCCAGTAGTATTCGGTCAGGAAATTGGATTCAGTACTTC. This gives the protein CASSIRSGNWIQYF. The chain recombines TRBV19 with TRBJ2-4, with D unclear. Between the trimmed V and J ends, which lost 3 bases and 10 bases, there was a span of 16 bases. Germline V gene lookup returns CDR1 LNHDA and CDR2 SQIVND (reference sequence). CDR3 size: 14 residues.

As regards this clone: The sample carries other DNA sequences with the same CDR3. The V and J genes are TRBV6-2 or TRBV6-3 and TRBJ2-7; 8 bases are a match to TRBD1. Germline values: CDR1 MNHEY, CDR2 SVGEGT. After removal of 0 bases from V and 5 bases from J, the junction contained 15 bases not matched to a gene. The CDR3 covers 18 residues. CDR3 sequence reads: CASSYSVFYRTGLHEQYF. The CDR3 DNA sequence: TGTGCCAGCAGTTACTCGGTATTCTACCGGACAGGGCTCCACGAGCAGTACTTC.

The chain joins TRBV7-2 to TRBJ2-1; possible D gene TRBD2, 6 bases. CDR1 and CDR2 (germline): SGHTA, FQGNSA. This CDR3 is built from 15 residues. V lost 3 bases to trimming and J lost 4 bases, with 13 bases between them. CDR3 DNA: TGTGCCAGCAGCTTCGTGATCGGGGGTTACAATGAGCAGTTCTTC. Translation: CASSFVIGGYNEQFF.

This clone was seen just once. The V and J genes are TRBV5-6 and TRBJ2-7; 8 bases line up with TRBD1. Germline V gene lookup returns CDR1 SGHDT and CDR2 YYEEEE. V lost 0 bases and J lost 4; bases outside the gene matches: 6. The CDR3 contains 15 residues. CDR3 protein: CASSLGGQVAYEQYF. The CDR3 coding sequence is TGTGCCAGCAGCTTGGGGGGACAGGTTGCGTACGAGCAGTACTTC.

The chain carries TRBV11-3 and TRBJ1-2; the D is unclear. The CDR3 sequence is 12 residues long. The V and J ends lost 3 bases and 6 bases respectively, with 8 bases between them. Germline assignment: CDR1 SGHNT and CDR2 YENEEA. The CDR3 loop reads CASSFGENGYTF. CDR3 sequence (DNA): TGTGCCAGCAGCTTTGGGGAAAATGGCTACACCTTC.

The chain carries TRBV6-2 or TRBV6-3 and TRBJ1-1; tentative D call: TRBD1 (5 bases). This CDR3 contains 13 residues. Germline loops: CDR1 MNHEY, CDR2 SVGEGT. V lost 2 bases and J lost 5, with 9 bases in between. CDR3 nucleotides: TGTGCCAGCAGTTACGGGCCAGGGACTGAAGCTTTCTTT. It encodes CASSYGPGTEAFF.

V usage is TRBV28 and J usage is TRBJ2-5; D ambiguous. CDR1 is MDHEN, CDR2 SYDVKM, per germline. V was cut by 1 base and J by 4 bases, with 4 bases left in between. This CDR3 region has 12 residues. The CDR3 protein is CASSLLGETQYF. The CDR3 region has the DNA TGTGCCAGCAGTTTATTAGGAGAGACCCAGTACTTC. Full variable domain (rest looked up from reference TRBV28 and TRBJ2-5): DVKVTQSSRYLVKRTGEKVFLECVQDMDHENMFWYRQDPGLGLRLIYFSYDVKMKEKGDIPEGYSVSREKKERFSLILESASTNQTSMYLCASSLLGETQYFGPGTRLLVL.

This chain's CDR3 is CASSLPAGMNTEAFF. The CDR3, as DNA: TGTGCCAGCAGCTTACCCGCCGGAATGAACACTGAAGCTTTCTTT. V is TRBV11-3 and J is TRBJ1-1; D gene uncertain. Germline V lookup: CDR1 SGHNT, CDR2 YENEEA. The CDR3 totals 15 residues. The V and J ends lost 2 bases and 0 bases respectively, with 10 bases between them. The full variable domain, with the rest looked up from reference TRBV11-3 and TRBJ1-1, is EAGVVQSPRYKIIEKKQPVAFWCNPISGHNTLYWYLQNLGQGPELLIRYENEEAVDDSQLPKDRFSAERLKGVDSTLKIQPAELGDSAVYLCASSLPAGMNTEAFFGQGTRLTVV.